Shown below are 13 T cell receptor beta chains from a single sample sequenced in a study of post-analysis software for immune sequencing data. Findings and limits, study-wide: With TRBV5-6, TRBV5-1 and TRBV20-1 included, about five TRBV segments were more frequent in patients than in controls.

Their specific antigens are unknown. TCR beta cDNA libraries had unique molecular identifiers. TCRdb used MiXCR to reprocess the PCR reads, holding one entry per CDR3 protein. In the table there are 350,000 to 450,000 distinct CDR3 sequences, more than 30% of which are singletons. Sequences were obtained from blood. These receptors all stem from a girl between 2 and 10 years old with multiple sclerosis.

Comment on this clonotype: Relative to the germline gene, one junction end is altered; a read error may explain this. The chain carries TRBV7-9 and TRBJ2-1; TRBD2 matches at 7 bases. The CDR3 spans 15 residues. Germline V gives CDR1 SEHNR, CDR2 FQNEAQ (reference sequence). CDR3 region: CASSLGGSSHNEQFF. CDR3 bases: TGTGCCAGCAGCTTAGGCGGGAGCTCCCACAATGAGCAGTTCTTC.

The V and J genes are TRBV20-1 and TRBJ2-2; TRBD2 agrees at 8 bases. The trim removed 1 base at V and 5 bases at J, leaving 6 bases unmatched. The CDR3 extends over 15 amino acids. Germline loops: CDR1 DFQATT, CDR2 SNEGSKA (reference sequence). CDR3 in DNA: TGCAGTGCTAGAGCAGCGGGAGTGATGACCGGGGAGCTGTTTTTT. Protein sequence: CSARAAGVMTGELFF.

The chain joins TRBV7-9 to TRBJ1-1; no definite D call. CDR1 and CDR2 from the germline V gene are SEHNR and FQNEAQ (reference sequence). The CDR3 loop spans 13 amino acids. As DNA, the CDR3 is TGTGCAGATGCGGGGTGGGAGAACACTGAAGCTTTCTTT. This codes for CADAGWENTEAFF.

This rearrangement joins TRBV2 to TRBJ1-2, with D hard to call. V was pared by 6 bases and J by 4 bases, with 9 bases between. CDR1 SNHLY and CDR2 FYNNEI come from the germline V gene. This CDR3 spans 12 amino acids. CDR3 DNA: TGTGCCAGCAGGTCGCTACTCTATGGCTACACCTTC. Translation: CASRSLLYGYTF.

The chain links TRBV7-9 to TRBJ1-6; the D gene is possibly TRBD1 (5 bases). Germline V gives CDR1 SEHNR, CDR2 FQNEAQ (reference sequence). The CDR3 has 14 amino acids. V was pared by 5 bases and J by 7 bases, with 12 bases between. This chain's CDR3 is CASSAGSPNSPLHF. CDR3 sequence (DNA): TGTGCCAGCAGCGCAGGGTCTCCGAATTCACCCCTCCACTTT.

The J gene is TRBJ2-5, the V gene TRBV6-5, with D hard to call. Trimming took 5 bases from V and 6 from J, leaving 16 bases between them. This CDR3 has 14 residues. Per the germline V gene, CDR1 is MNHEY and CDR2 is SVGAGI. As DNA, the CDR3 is TGTGCCAGCAGTGGGCACCTGTCCGGAAAGACCCAGTACTTC. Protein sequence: CASSGHLSGKTQYF.

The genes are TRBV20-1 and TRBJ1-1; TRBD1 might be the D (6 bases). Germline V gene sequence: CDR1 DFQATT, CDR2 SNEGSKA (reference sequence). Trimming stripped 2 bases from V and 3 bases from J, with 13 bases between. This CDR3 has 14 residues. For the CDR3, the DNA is TGCAGTGCTAGAACAGGGCTTGGGTACACTGAAGCTTTCTTT. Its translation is CSARTGLGYTEAFF.

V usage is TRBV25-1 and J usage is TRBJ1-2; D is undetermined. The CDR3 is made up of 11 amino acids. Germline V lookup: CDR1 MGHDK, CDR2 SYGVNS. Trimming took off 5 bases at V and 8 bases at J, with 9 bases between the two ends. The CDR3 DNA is TGTGCCAGCAGTAACGCGGCGGGCTACACCTTC. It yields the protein CASSNAAGYTF.

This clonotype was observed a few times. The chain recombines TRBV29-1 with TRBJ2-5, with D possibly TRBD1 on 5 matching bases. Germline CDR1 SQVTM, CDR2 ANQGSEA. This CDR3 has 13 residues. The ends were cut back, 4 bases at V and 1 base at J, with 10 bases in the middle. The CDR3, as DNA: TGCAGCGTTGCCCCAGGGTTCCAAGAGACCCAGTACTTC. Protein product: CSVAPGFQETQYF. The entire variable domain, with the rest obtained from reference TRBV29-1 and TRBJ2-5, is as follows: SAVISQKPSRDICQRGTSLTIQCQVDSQVTMMFWYRQQPGQSLTLIATANQGSEATYESGFVIDKFPISRPNLTFSTLTVSNMSPEDSSIYLCSVAPGFQETQYFGPGTRLLVL.

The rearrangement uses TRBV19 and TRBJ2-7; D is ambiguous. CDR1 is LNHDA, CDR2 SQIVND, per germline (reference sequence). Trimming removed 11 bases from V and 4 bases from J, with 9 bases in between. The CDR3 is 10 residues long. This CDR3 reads CAGYFYEQYF. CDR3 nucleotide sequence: TGTGCCGGATATTTTTACGAGCAGTACTTC.

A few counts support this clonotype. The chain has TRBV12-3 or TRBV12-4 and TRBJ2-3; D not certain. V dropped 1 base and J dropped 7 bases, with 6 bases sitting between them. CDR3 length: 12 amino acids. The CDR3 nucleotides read TGTGCCAGCAGTTTAGTTGCGAATACGCAGTATTTT. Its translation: CASSLVANTQYF.

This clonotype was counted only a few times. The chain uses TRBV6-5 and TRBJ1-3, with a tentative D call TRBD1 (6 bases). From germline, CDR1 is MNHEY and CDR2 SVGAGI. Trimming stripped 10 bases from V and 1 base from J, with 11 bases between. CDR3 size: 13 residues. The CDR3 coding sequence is TGTGCCACGTCACAGGGATCTGGAAACACCATATATTTT. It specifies CATSQGSGNTIYF.

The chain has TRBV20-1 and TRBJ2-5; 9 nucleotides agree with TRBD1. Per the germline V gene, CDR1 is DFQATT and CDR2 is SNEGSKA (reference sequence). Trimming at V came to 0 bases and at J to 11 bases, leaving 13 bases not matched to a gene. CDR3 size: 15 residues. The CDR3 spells CSARDPGQGNVVQYF. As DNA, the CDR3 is TGCAGTGCTAGAGATCCGGGACAGGGAAATGTGGTGCAGTACTTC.